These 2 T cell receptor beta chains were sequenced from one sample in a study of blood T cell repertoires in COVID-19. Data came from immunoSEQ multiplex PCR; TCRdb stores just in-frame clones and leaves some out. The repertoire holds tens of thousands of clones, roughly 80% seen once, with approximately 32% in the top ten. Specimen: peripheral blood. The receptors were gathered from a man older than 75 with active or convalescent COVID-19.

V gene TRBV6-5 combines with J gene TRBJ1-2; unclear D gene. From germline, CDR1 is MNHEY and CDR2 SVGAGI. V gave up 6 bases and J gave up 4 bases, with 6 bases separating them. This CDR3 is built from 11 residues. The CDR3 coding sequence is TGTGCCAGCAGGGGAGGCTATGGCTACACCTTC. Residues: CASRGGYGYTF.

The CDR3: CASSQWEWGRETQGGDTQYF. The CDR3, as DNA: TGTGCCAGCAGCCAATGGGAGTGGGGGCGGGAGACACAAGGGGGAGATACGCAGTATTTT. This chain links TRBV3-1 (or the pseudogene TRBV3-2) with TRBJ2-3; D is perhaps TRBD2 (7 bases). This CDR3 region has 20 residues. Trimming removed 2 bases from V and 5 bases from J, with 29 bases in between. Germline CDR1 LGHDT, CDR2 YNNKEL (reference sequence).